One sample yielded the 17 T cell receptor beta chains listed below, sequenced in a study of CD8 T cells in Susac syndrome. Random hexamers were used to reverse transcribe the RNA input (roughly 0.5 to 1 ug). MiXCR was run by TCRdb on the immunoSEQ multiplex PCR reads, yielding one entry per CDR3 protein. The sample yields about 240,000 distinct CDR3 sequences, almost 97% seen once. The sequencing input was CD4+ T cells from PBMCs. The receptors were sampled from a human donor with Susac syndrome.

This chain links TRBV15 with TRBJ2-7; 8 bases are a match to TRBD2. With V trimmed by 0 bases and J by 12 bases, 4 bases remained unmatched. CDR3 length: 12 residues. The germline CDR1 and CDR2 sequences are LNHNV and YYDKDF (reference sequence). CDR3 coding DNA: TGTGCCACCAGCAGAGATATGAGCGGGAGGTACTTC. Its translation is CATSRDMSGRYF.

The chain employs TRBV5-1 and TRBJ2-2; TRBD2 aligns across 13 bases. CDR3 length: 17 residues. Trimming removed 1 base from V and 5 bases from J; junction bases left unmatched: 5. Germline CDR1 SGHRS, CDR2 YFSETQ. CDR3 sequence reads: CASSLKLAGGSTGELFF. Written as DNA, the CDR3 is TGCGCCAGCAGCTTGAAACTAGCGGGAGGGAGTACCGGGGAGCTGTTTTTT.

The chain uses TRBV20-1 and TRBJ1-5, with D perhaps matching TRBD1 (5 bases). The germline V gene has CDR1 DFQATT and CDR2 SNEGSKA (reference sequence). The CDR3 is 13 amino acids. V lost 1 base, J lost 4 bases, and 8 bases lay in between. The CDR3 bases are TGCAGTGCTAGAGGGACACAAAATCAGCCCCAGCATTTT. Residues: CSARGTQNQPQHF.

This sequence joins TRBV6-5 and TRBJ2-7, with D perhaps being TRBD1 or TRBD2 (5 bases each). V was trimmed by 7 bases and J by 0 bases, leaving 13 bases between them. CDR1 and CDR2 (germline): MNHEY, SVGAGI. The CDR3 sequence is 14 residues long. CDR3 DNA sequence: TGTGCCAGCACAAGGGTGGGGGACTCCTACGAGCAGTACTTC. It encodes CASTRVGDSYEQYF.

The chain employs TRBV12-3 or TRBV12-4 and TRBJ2-1; D unclear. This CDR3 region has 10 residues. V was shortened by 10 bases and J by 6 bases, with 7 bases between the two germline ends. The CDR3 DNA reads as TGTGCCACCGCCGGCAATGAGCAGTTCTTC. Translating gives CATAGNEQFF.

The DNA for the CDR3 is TGTGCCAGCTCACCGCTGGACAGGAACACTGAAGCTTTCTTT. This sequence encodes CASSPLDRNTEAFF. The gene calls are TRBV18 and TRBJ1-1, with TRBD1 as a possible D gene (6 bases). This CDR3 contains 14 residues. Trimming took 3 bases from V and 1 from J, leaving 9 bases between them. Germline assignment: CDR1 KGHSH and CDR2 LQKENI.

The J gene is TRBJ2-5, the V gene TRBV6-5, with TRBD2 identical over 7 bases. V dropped 2 bases and J dropped 5; count of bases not matched to a gene: 14. CDR1 MNHEY and CDR2 SVGAGI come from the germline V gene. The CDR3 is made up of 17 amino acids. The CDR3 is CASSYEAGPSAGETQYF. The CDR3 DNA follows: TGTGCCAGCAGTTACGAAGCGGGGCCAAGCGCTGGGGAGACCCAGTACTTC.

The V and J genes are TRBV12-3 or TRBV12-4 and TRBJ2-3; D remains unclear. The length of the CDR3 is 14 residues. Trimming took off 2 bases at V and 2 bases at J, with 8 bases between the two ends. In DNA form, the CDR3 reads TGTGCCAGCAGTTTAAGCCGCCCCACAGATACGCAGTATTTT. Protein: CASSLSRPTDTQYF.

V is TRBV12-3 or TRBV12-4 and J is TRBJ2-7; the D is unclear. This CDR3 is 14 amino acids long. V dropped 6 bases and J dropped 0 bases, with 12 bases sitting between them. The CDR3: CASSPSVASYEQYF. DNA of the CDR3: TGTGCCAGCAGCCCTAGTGTGGCCTCCTACGAGCAGTACTTC.

This chain connects TRBV18 to TRBJ2-7; D remains unclear. V dropped 2 bases and J dropped 4 bases, with 12 bases sitting between them. Germline lookup yields CDR1 KGHSH and CDR2 LQKENI. This CDR3 region has 14 residues. DNA of the CDR3: TGTGCCAGCTCACCAAGCCCACAGCAATACGAGCAGTACTTC. It specifies CASSPSPQQYEQYF. The whole variable domain, remainder taken from reference TRBV18 and TRBJ2-7, is NAGVMQNPRHLVRRRGQEARLRCSPMKGHSHVYWYRQLPEEGLKFMVYLQKENIIDESGMPKERFSAEFPKEGPSILRIQQVVRGDSAAYFCASSPSPQQYEQYFGPGTRLTVT.

J is TRBJ2-7 and V is TRBV4-1; the D gene is possibly TRBD1 (5 bases). Germline CDR1 MGHRA, CDR2 YSYEKL. This CDR3 spans 15 amino acids. Trimming removed 4 bases at V and 1 base at J, with 14 bases between. This CDR3 is CASSPVGANSYEQYF. The CDR3 nucleotides read TGCGCCAGCAGCCCCGTTGGGGCTAATTCCTACGAGCAGTACTTC.

The chain links TRBV29-1 to TRBJ2-6, with TRBD1 identical over 8 bases. The trim removed 7 bases at V and 4 bases at J, leaving 3 bases unmatched. Per the germline V gene, CDR1 is SQVTM and CDR2 is ANQGSEA. The CDR3 extends over 13 amino acids. The chain's CDR3 is CSGQGRGANVLTF. CDR3 sequence (DNA): TGCAGCGGACAGGGGAGGGGGGCCAACGTCCTGACTTTC.

The chain carries TRBV5-5 and TRBJ2-7, with no clear D. Germline V gene sequence: CDR1 SGHKS, CDR2 YYEKEE (reference sequence). This CDR3 comprises 14 residues. Trimming shortened V by 2 bases and J by 3 bases, and 12 bases separated the two germline ends. CDR3 region: CASSLKGGLYEQYF. For the CDR3, the DNA is TGTGCCAGCAGCTTAAAGGGCGGCCTCTACGAGCAGTACTTC.

This clonotype was recorded once. The genes are TRBV7-9 and TRBJ2-7, with 9 bases matching TRBD1. The ends lost 4 bases at V and 5 bases at J; junction bases unmatched: 3. From germline, CDR1 is SEHNR and CDR2 FQNEAQ (reference sequence). CDR3 length: 13 residues. The CDR3 region is CASSSTGGHEQYF. DNA for the CDR3: TGTGCCAGCAGCTCAACAGGGGGCCACGAGCAGTACTTC.

This rearrangement joins TRBV9 to TRBJ1-5; D is unresolved. Germline CDR1 is SGDLS and CDR2 is YYNGEE. Trimming pared 4 bases from V and 3 bases from J, leaving 8 bases between. The CDR3 covers 13 residues. The CDR3 region is CASSPRFNQPQHF. CDR3 in DNA: TGTGCCAGCAGCCCTCGGTTCAATCAGCCCCAGCATTTT.

This chain uses TRBV20-1 with TRBJ1-2; D is possibly TRBD1 (5 bases). V was shortened by 3 bases and J by 8 bases, with 13 bases between the two germline ends. CDR1 is DFQATT, CDR2 SNEGSKA, per germline (reference sequence). CDR3 length equals 12 residues. The CDR3 DNA follows: TGCAGTGCTAGTGTGGGGGATAGGGGCTACACCTTC. This encodes CSASVGDRGYTF.

This chain connects TRBV20-1 to TRBJ2-1; D is perhaps TRBD2 (6 bases). This CDR3 contains 16 residues. The V and J ends lost 0 bases and 1 base respectively, with 13 bases between them. The germline CDR1 and CDR2 sequences are DFQATT and SNEGSKA (reference sequence). CDR3 DNA sequence: TGCAGTGCTAGAGAAATAGCGGCCCCTTCCTACAATGAGCAGTTCTTC. This encodes CSAREIAAPSYNEQFF.